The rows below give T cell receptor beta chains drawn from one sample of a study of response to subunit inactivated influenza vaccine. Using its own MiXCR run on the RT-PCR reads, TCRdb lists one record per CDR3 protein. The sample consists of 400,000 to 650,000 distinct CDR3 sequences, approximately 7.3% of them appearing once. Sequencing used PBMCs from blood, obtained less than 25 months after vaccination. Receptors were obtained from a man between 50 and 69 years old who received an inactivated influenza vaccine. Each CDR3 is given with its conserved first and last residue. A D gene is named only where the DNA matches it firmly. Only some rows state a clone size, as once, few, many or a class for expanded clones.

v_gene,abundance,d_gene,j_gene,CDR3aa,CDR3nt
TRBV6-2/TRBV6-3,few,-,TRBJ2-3,CASMELDTQYF,TGTGCCAGCATGGAGTTGGATACGCAGTATTTT
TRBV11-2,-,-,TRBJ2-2,CASSSDLTGELFF,TGTGCCAGCAGCTCGGACCTCACCGGGGAGCTGTTTTTT
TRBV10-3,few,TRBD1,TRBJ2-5,CAIRLGTGEETQYF,TGTGCCATCAGACTCGGGACAGGGGAAGAGACCCAGTACTTC
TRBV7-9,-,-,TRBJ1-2,CASGAFNYGYTF,TGTGCCAGTGGGGCTTTTAACTATGGCTACACCTTC
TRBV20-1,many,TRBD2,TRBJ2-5,CSARVASGSRGTQYF,TGCAGTGCTAGAGTTGCTAGCGGGTCACGAGGGACCCAGTACTTC
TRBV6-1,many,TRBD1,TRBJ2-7,CASRLTGTGGNEQYF,TGTGCCAGCCGACTAACCGGGACAGGGGGAAACGAGCAGTACTTC
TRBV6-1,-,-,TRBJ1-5,CASSQGSSNQPQHF,TGTGCCAGCAGCCAGGGGAGTAGCAATCAGCCCCAGCATTTT
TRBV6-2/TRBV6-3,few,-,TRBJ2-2,CAIGRWGTGELFF,TGTGCCATTGGACGGTGGGGGACCGGGGAGCTGTTTTTT
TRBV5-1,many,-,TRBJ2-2,CASSPRTDTGELFF,TGCGCCAGCAGCCCCCGGACGGACACCGGGGAGCTGTTTTTT
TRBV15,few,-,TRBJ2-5,CATMQDRQETQYF,TGTGCCACCATGCAGGACAGACAAGAGACCCAGTACTTC
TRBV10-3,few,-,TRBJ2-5,CAISERLAETQYF,TGTGCCATCAGTGAGCGGCTAGCGGAGACCCAGTACTTC
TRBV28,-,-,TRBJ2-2,CASSLNTRELFF,TGTGCCAGCAGTTTGAATACTCGGGAGCTGTTTTTT
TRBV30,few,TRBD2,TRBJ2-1,CAGKAGTSVYNEQFF,TGTGCCGGCAAAGCCGGGACTAGCGTCTACAATGAGCAGTTCTTC
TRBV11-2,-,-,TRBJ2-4,CASSLDEGQGGHIQYF,TGTGCCAGCAGCTTAGATGAAGGACAGGGAGGGCACATTCAGTACTTC
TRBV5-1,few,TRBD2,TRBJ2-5,CASSLVAGAQETQYF,TGCGCCAGCAGCTTGGTAGCGGGGGCCCAAGAGACCCAGTACTTC